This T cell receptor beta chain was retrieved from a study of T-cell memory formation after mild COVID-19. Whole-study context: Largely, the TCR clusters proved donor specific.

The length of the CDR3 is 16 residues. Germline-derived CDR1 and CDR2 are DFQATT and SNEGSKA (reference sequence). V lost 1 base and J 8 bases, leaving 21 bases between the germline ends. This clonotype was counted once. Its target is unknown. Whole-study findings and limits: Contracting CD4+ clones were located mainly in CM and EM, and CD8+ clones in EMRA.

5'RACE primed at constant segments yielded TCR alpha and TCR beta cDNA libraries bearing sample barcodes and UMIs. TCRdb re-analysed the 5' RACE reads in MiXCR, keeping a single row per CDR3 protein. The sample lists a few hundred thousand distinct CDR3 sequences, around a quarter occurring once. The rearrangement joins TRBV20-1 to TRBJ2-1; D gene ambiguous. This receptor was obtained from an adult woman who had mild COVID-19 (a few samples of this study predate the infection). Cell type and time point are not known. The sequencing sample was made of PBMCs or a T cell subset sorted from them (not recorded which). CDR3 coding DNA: TGCAGTGCTAGAGGTTTTTCGGCTCCGCAAATCGATGAGCAGTTCTTC. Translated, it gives CSARGFSAPQIDEQFF.